A selection of T cell receptor beta chains follows, all from one sample in a study of blood T cell repertoires in COVID-19. Method: immunoSEQ multiplex PCR; TCRdb's copy keeps in-frame clones and lacks some. The repertoire holds approximately 50,000 clones, with 80% to 90% as singletons. Material for sequencing was peripheral blood. The receptors were sampled from a human donor in a cohort sampled during active COVID-19. The CDR3 runs from the conserved cysteine through the conserved F or W. The D gene is left open where the match is weak. The size of a clone is reported for some rows only, either as once, few or many, or as a class for expanded clones.

CDR3,DNA,size,D,J,length,V
CASSPGTGTYEQYF,TGTGCCAGCTCACCTGGGACAGGGACCTACGAGCAGTACTTC,-,TRBD1,TRBJ2-7,14,TRBV18
CAWSVLAERGQYF,TGTGCCTGGAGTGTACTAGCGGAGAGGGGGCAGTACTTC,-,TRBD2,TRBJ2-7,13,TRBV30
CASNLRGGLAGTYEQYF,TGCGCCAGCAACCTGCGGGGCGGGCTAGCGGGAACCTACGAGCAGTACTTC,-,TRBD2,TRBJ2-7,17,TRBV5-1
CASSRGYNEQFF,TGTGCCAGTAGTCGAGGTTACAATGAGCAGTTCTTC,-,-,TRBJ2-1,12,TRBV19
CASSWRGRTDGGTIYF,TGTGCCAGCAGCTGGCGTGGACGGACCGACGGGGGCACCATATATTTT,-,-,TRBJ1-3,16,TRBV11-2
CASSLVEGAGQPQHF,TGTGCCAGCAGCTTAGTGGAGGGGGCTGGTCAGCCCCAGCATTTT,once,TRBD1,TRBJ1-5,15,TRBV7-2
CASRGIGGMSGYTF,TGTGCCAGCAGGGGGATAGGGGGAATGTCTGGCTACACCTTC,-,-,TRBJ1-2,14,TRBV6-5
CASSSSGRYTGELFF,TGTGCCAGCAGTTCGAGCGGGAGATACACCGGGGAGCTGTTTTTT,-,TRBD2,TRBJ2-2,15,TRBV6-2/TRBV6-3
CASRGGPGRGYGYTF,TGTGCCAGCAGGGGCGGACCGGGCAGGGGGTATGGCTACACCTTC,-,TRBD1,TRBJ1-2,15,TRBV6-5
CASSLEASSYEQYF,TGCGCCAGCAGCTTGGAGGCTAGCTCCTACGAGCAGTACTTC,-,-,TRBJ2-7,14,TRBV5-1
CASRRDSRVEQFF,TGTGCCAGCAGGCGGGACAGCCGTGTTGAGCAGTTCTTC,-,-,TRBJ2-1,13,TRBV6-5
CASSVATGGETQYF,TGTGCCAGCAGCGTAGCTACGGGTGGAGAGACCCAGTACTTC,-,-,TRBJ2-5,14,TRBV9
CASSQEPSGVTDTQYF,TGTGCCAGCAGCCAAGAACCTAGCGGGGTCACAGATACGCAGTATTTT,-,TRBD2,TRBJ2-3,16,TRBV4-2
CASSTGLEGLAFF,TGTGCCAGTAGTACCGGACTCGAGGGACTAGCTTTCTTT,-,-,TRBJ1-1,13,TRBV19
CASSLGTSGDTQYF,TGTGCCAGCAGCTTAGGAACTAGCGGAGATACGCAGTATTTT,-,TRBD2,TRBJ2-3,14,TRBV7-8
CASTPDIEAFF,TGTGCCAGCACTCCGGACATTGAAGCTTTCTTT,-,-,TRBJ1-1,11,TRBV2
CASSSDRTYEQYF,TGTGCCAGCAGTTCGGACAGGACCTACGAGCAGTACTTC,few,TRBD1,TRBJ2-7,13,TRBV27
CAWTQRRADTQYF,TGTGCCTGGACCCAGCGTCGGGCAGATACGCAGTATTTT,-,-,TRBJ2-3,13,TRBV30
CASSYSPDTRGYTF,TGTGCCAGCAGTTACTCGCCGGACACGAGAGGCTACACCTTC,once,-,TRBJ1-2,14,TRBV6-2/TRBV6-3
CASIPAGRYSGNTIYF,TGCGCCAGCATCCCAGCGGGCAGGTACTCTGGAAACACCATATATTTT,-,-,TRBJ1-3,16,TRBV23-1
CASSSLTGRSGNTIYF,TGCGCCAGCAGCTCCCTGACAGGGAGATCTGGAAACACCATATATTTT,-,TRBD1,TRBJ1-3,16,TRBV5-1
CASSPRTDQETQYF,TGTGCCAGCAGCCCACGGACAGATCAAGAGACCCAGTACTTC,-,-,TRBJ2-5,14,TRBV4-2
CASSLRFYEQYF,TGTGCCAGCAGTCTCCGGTTTTACGAGCAGTACTTC,-,-,TRBJ2-7,12,TRBV12-3/TRBV12-4
CASSPTGWNTEAFF,TGTGCCAGCAGCCCCACCGGTTGGAACACTGAAGCTTTCTTT,-,-,TRBJ1-1,14,TRBV7-2
CSVRIQGAAYNEQFF,TGCAGCGTTCGAATTCAGGGGGCTGCCTACAATGAGCAGTTCTTC,-,TRBD1,TRBJ2-1,15,TRBV29-1
CASSQNLAVLTYEQYF,TGTGCCAGCAGCCAAAACCTAGCCGTACTTACCTACGAGCAGTACTTC,-,-,TRBJ2-7,16,TRBV3-1/TRBV3-2
CASSIVVNTEAFF,TGTGCCAGTAGTATAGTAGTGAACACTGAAGCTTTCTTT,once,-,TRBJ1-1,13,TRBV19
CASSSTGRGPLEAFF,TGTGCCAGCAGTTCCACCGGCAGGGGTCCCCTTGAAGCTTTCTTT,-,-,TRBJ1-1,15,TRBV6-6
CASSPASVSEQFF,TGTGCCAGCTCACCCGCTTCGGTAAGTGAGCAGTTCTTC,-,-,TRBJ2-1,13,TRBV18
CASSPSGGDNQPQHF,TGTGCCAGCTCACCATCGGGGGGTGACAATCAGCCCCAGCATTTT,-,-,TRBJ1-5,15,TRBV18
CASSVGTLGQETQYF,TGTGCCAGCAGCGTTGGGACACTAGGCCAAGAGACCCAGTACTTC,-,-,TRBJ2-5,15,TRBV9
CASSQDSGTGGQRGEKLFF,TGCGCCAGCAGTCAAGATTCCGGGACAGGGGGCCAGAGAGGGGAAAAACTGTTTTTT,-,TRBD1,TRBJ1-4,19,TRBV23-1
CASSPRTDSSEAFF,TGTGCCAGCTCACCAAGGACAGACAGCTCTGAAGCTTTCTTT,-,-,TRBJ1-1,14,TRBV18
CASSEVGSGAYEQYF,TGTGCCAGCAGTGAAGTGGGTAGCGGAGCCTACGAGCAGTACTTC,-,-,TRBJ2-7,15,TRBV2
CASSLVAGSHEQYF,TGCGCCAGCAGCTTGGTGGCAGGTTCCCACGAGCAGTACTTC,-,-,TRBJ2-7,14,TRBV5-1
CASSLVRTGGEELFF,TGTGCCAGCAGCTTAGTTCGGACAGGGGGCGAGGAACTGTTTTTT,-,TRBD1,TRBJ1-4,15,TRBV7-2
CASSEGQGWNQPQHF,TGTGCCAGCAGTGAGGGGCAGGGATGGAATCAGCCCCAGCATTTT,-,-,TRBJ1-5,15,TRBV25-1